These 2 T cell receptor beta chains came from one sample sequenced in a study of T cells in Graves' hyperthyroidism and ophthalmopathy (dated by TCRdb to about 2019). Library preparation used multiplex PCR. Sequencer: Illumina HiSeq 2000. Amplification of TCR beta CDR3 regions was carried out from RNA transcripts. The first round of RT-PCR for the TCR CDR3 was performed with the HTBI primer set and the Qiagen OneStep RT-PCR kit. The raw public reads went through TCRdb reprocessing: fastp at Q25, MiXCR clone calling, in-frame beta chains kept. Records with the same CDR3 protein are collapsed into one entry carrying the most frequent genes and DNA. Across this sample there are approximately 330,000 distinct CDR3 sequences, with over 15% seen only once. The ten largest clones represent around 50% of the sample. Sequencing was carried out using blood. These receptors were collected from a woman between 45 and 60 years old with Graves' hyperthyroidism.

The CDR3 reads CASSFTAGFSGANVLTF. CDR3 in DNA: TGTGCCAGCAGTTTTACCGCGGGGTTTTCTGGGGCCAACGTCCTGACTTTC. The chain is built from TRBV12-3 or TRBV12-4 and TRBJ2-6; maybe TRBD2 (6 bases). The CDR3 sequence is 17 residues long. Trimming took off 3 bases at V and 1 base at J, with 13 bases between the two ends.

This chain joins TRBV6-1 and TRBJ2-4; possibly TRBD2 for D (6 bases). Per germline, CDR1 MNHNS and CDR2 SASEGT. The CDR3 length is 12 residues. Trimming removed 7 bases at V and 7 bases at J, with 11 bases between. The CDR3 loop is CASTNRGNIQYF. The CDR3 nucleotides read TGTGCCAGCACCAATCGGGGGAACATTCAGTACTTC.